The subject of this entry is one TCR beta chain. Its specificity is unknown. This sample is part of a study of T cells in Graves' hyperthyroidism and ophthalmopathy. Study findings and constraints: Within blood appeared most thyroid clonotypes that had expanded above 0.001.

Exclusion followed for patients with uncontrolled infection, other autoimmune disease, pregnancy or lactation. Each diagnosis was grounded in clinical symptoms, serum thyroxine and TRAb, thyroid ultrasound, and orbital computed tomography. This CDR3 is 15 amino acids long. CDR1 and CDR2 (germline): ENHRY, SYGVKD. Unmatched junction bases numbered 9, after V lost 2 bases and J lost 10 bases. Amplified TCR beta CDR3 regions derived from RNA transcripts. TCR CDR3 underwent first-round RT-PCR with the HTBI primer set. TCRdb passed the multiplex PCR reads through MiXCR, listing each CDR3 protein once. The sample includes under 450,000 distinct CDR3 sequences, 15% to 17% of them seen just once.

This TCR derives from a woman between 18 and 30 years old with Graves' hyperthyroidism. The rearrangement links TRBV10-3 to TRBJ2-1, with 9 bases matching TRBD1. Sequencing was carried out using blood. The CDR3 DNA reads as TGTGCCATCAGTGAGACGGACAGGGGTAGGGACGAGCAGTTCTTC. Amino acids: CAISETDRGRDEQFF.